This is a list of T cell receptor beta chains from one sample in a study of Ad26.COV2.S vaccination and SARS-CoV-2 variants. Assay: immunoSEQ multiplex PCR; the TCRdb copy retains only in-frame clones and omits some. This sample carries some 190,000 clones, around 88% of them seen once, and the ten largest clones take under 7.5%. The source material was peripheral blood, sampled after recovery from COVID-19. The source is a human donor who had recovered from COVID-19. The CDR3 runs from the conserved cysteine through the conserved F or W. A D gene is named only where the DNA matches it firmly. The size entry is marked missing in some rows and otherwise reads once, few, many or a size class.

D gene	V gene	J gene	clone size	CDR3 protein	CDR3 DNA
NA	TRBV15	TRBJ1-2	NA	CATSRGPVGDYGYTF	TGTGCCACCAGCAGAGGCCCGGTGGGGGACTATGGCTACACCTTC
TRBD1	TRBV3-1/TRBV3-2	TRBJ1-2	NA	CASSFAWDRGTIGYTF	TGTGCCAGCAGCTTTGCATGGGACAGGGGCACGATTGGCTACACCTTC
TRBD2	TRBV5-4	TRBJ2-1	once	CASSLSGATYNEQFF	TGTGCCAGCAGCCTTAGCGGGGCAACCTACAATGAGCAGTTCTTC
NA	TRBV6-5	TRBJ1-1	NA	CASRTTSTEAFF	TGTGCCAGCAGGACGACCTCTACTGAAGCTTTCTTT
NA	TRBV2	TRBJ2-7	NA	CASNGIGSYEQYF	TGTGCCAGCAATGGGATAGGATCCTACGAGCAGTACTTC
TRBD2	TRBV11-2	TRBJ2-3	NA	CASSSGLAGDTQYF	TGTGCCAGCAGCTCTGGACTAGCAGGAGATACGCAGTATTTT
NA	TRBV5-5	TRBJ1-2	NA	CASSLVAGASDGYTF	TGTGCCAGCAGCTTGGTGGCAGGGGCGTCGGATGGCTACACCTTC
NA	TRBV29-1	TRBJ2-2	NA	CSVSDRTGELFF	TGCAGCGTTTCCGACAGAACCGGGGAGCTGTTTTTT
NA	TRBV15	TRBJ2-3	once	CATSRETGADTQYF	TGTGCCACCAGCAGGGAGACGGGGGCAGATACGCAGTATTTT
NA	TRBV19	TRBJ1-1	NA	CASSNPLTGMNTEAFF	TGTGCCAGTAGTAATCCCCTGACAGGTATGAACACTGAAGCTTTCTTT
NA	TRBV11-2	TRBJ1-2	NA	CASSPYRAANYGYTF	TGTGCCAGCAGCCCCTACCGTGCAGCCAACTATGGCTACACCTTC
NA	TRBV19	TRBJ2-3	NA	CASSISPGFTDTQYF	TGTGCCAGTAGTATATCCCCGGGGTTCACAGATACGCAGTATTTT
NA	TRBV5-1	TRBJ1-1	NA	CASSLWGDTEAFF	TGCGCCAGCAGCTTGTGGGGGGACACTGAAGCTTTCTTT
NA	TRBV9	TRBJ1-2	NA	CASSVGVEDGGASGYTF	TGTGCCAGCAGCGTTGGGGTAGAGGATGGGGGCGCGAGTGGCTACACCTTC
NA	TRBV9	TRBJ1-6	NA	CASSAFFGGGSLHF	TGTGCCAGCAGCGCATTCTTTGGGGGGGGATCCCTCCACTTT
NA	TRBV5-4	TRBJ2-4	NA	CASSSTGDVRIQYF	TGTGCCAGCAGCTCCACGGGGGACGTCAGGATTCAGTACTTC
NA	TRBV7-3	TRBJ1-1	NA	CASRAGVGTEAFF	TGTGCCAGCAGAGCCGGGGTAGGTACTGAAGCTTTCTTT
TRBD1	TRBV30	TRBJ1-1	NA	CAWSPTGGWTEAFF	TGTGCCTGGAGCCCTACAGGGGGTTGGACTGAAGCTTTCTTT
NA	TRBV11-2	TRBJ2-6	NA	CASSPVGGPPFGANVLTF	TGTGCCAGCAGTCCTGTTGGGGGGCCCCCTTTTGGGGCCAACGTCCTGACTTTC
TRBD2	TRBV7-2	TRBJ2-7	NA	CASSPTSGRSYEQYF	TGTGCCAGCAGCCCAACTAGCGGGAGGTCCTACGAGCAGTACTTC
NA	TRBV9	TRBJ1-1	NA	CASSADYTEAFF	TGTGCCAGCAGCGCCGATTACACTGAAGCTTTCTTT
NA	TRBV6-6	TRBJ2-1	NA	CASSSPEGWNEQFF	TGTGCCAGCAGTTCACCTGAGGGTTGGAATGAGCAGTTCTTC
NA	TRBV11-3	TRBJ2-7	NA	CASTRPTGYEQYF	TGTGCCAGCACTCGTCCGACGGGATACGAGCAGTACTTC
NA	TRBV5-8	TRBJ1-5	NA	CASSLAGYGNQPQHF	TGTGCCAGCAGCTTGGCCGGGTACGGCAATCAGCCCCAGCATTTT
TRBD2	TRBV19	TRBJ2-1	NA	CASSLYGTSGRTVSNEQFF	TGTGCCAGTAGTTTATACGGGACTAGCGGGAGGACGGTGAGCAATGAGCAGTTCTTC
TRBD1	TRBV5-8	TRBJ1-5	NA	CASSNDREQPQHF	TGTGCCAGCAGCAACGACAGGGAACAGCCCCAGCATTTT
TRBD1	TRBV18	TRBJ1-1	NA	CASQTGDTEAFF	TGTGCCAGCCAAACAGGGGATACTGAAGCTTTCTTT
TRBD2	TRBV9	TRBJ2-5	NA	CASSSVAGGQETQYF	TGTGCCAGCAGCTCAGTAGCGGGGGGGCAAGAGACCCAGTACTTC
NA	TRBV28	TRBJ2-5	NA	CASSWARETQYF	TGTGCCAGCAGCTGGGCTAGGGAGACCCAGTACTTC
TRBD2	TRBV11-3	TRBJ2-1	NA	CASGTSGAPYNEQFF	TGTGCCAGTGGGACTAGCGGGGCCCCCTACAATGAGCAGTTCTTC
NA	TRBV5-1	TRBJ2-2	NA	CASSLGSRSAGELFF	TGCGCCAGCAGCTTGGGTAGTAGATCAGCCGGGGAGCTGTTTTTT
NA	TRBV3-1/TRBV3-2	TRBJ1-3	once	CASSPPGHLSGNTIYF	TGTGCCAGCAGCCCCCCGGGCCACCTCTCTGGAAACACCATATATTTT
TRBD2	TRBV6-5	TRBJ2-5	NA	CASSYLAAQGETQYF	TGTGCCAGCAGCTACCTAGCGGCCCAGGGAGAGACCCAGTACTTC
TRBD2	TRBV27	TRBJ2-1	NA	CASSLAGGHYNEQFF	TGTGCCAGCAGTTTAGCGGGGGGTCACTACAATGAGCAGTTCTTC
NA	TRBV2	TRBJ2-3	few	CASKWQSDTQYF	TGTGCCAGCAAATGGCAGTCAGATACGCAGTATTTT
NA	TRBV7-2	TRBJ1-6	once	CASSPYRDETSPLHF	TGTGCCAGCAGCCCCTACCGGGACGAGACATCACCCCTCCACTTT
TRBD1	TRBV6-5	TRBJ1-2	NA	CASRSGTGNRGGYTF	TGTGCCAGCAGGTCCGGGACAGGAAACCGCGGGGGCTACACCTTC
TRBD1	TRBV18	TRBJ2-5	NA	CASSPPGQKMGETQYF	TGTGCCAGCTCACCACCGGGACAGAAAATGGGGGAGACCCAGTACTTC
NA	TRBV11-2	TRBJ2-7	once	CASNLLDQGRYEQYF	TGTGCCAGCAACCTATTGGACCAGGGAAGATACGAGCAGTACTTC
NA	TRBV18	TRBJ2-1	NA	CASLRTLGTEQFF	TGTGCCAGCCTCCGGACCCTTGGAACGGAGCAGTTCTTC
NA	TRBV2	TRBJ2-1	NA	CASRLGSYNEQFF	TGTGCCAGCAGACTCGGATCCTACAATGAGCAGTTCTTC
NA	TRBV5-1	TRBJ1-3	NA	CASSPGTGLTGNTIYF	TGCGCCAGCAGCCCGGGGACCGGGCTGACTGGAAACACCATATATTTT
NA	TRBV7-2	TRBJ2-1	NA	CASSHSGHPYNEQFF	TGTGCCAGCAGCCACAGCGGTCACCCCTACAATGAGCAGTTCTTC
TRBD2	TRBV18	TRBJ2-7	few	CASSPPGGLAGNEQYF	TGTGCCAGCTCACCACCGGGGGGACTAGCGGGTAACGAGCAGTACTTC
NA	TRBV27	TRBJ1-1	NA	CASSFREGTEAFF	TGTGCCAGCAGTTTCAGGGAAGGCACTGAAGCTTTCTTT
TRBD1	TRBV6-5	TRBJ2-7	NA	CASSSPGGLEQYF	TGTGCCAGCAGTTCGCCAGGGGGCCTCGAGCAGTACTTC
NA	TRBV5-1	TRBJ2-7	NA	CASSLTPFTYEQYF	TGCGCCAGCAGCTTAACACCGTTCACCTACGAGCAGTACTTC
NA	TRBV5-4	TRBJ1-2	NA	CASRMDSDYGYTF	TGTGCCAGCAGAATGGACAGCGATTATGGCTACACCTTC
NA	TRBV12-3/TRBV12-4	TRBJ2-5	NA	CASSLIRGLQYF	TGTGCCAGCAGTTTGATTCGCGGACTCCAGTACTTC
NA	TRBV11-3	TRBJ2-2	NA	CASSLEAGITGELFF	TGTGCCAGCAGCTTAGAGGCAGGGATCACCGGGGAGCTGTTTTTT